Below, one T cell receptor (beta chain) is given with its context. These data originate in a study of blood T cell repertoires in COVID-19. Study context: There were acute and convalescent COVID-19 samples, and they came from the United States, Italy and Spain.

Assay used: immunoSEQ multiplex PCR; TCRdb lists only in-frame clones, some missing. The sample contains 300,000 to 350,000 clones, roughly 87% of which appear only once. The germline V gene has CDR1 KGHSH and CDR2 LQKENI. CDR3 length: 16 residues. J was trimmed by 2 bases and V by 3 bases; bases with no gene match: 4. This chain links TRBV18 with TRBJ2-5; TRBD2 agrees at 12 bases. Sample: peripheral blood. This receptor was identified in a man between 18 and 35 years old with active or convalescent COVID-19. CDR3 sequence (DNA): TGTGCCAGCTCACCCCGACTAGCGGGGGCTCAAGAGACCCAGTACTTC. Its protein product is CASSPRLAGAQETQYF.